These 15 T cell receptor beta chains came from one sample sequenced in a study of T cells in Graves' hyperthyroidism and ophthalmopathy (dated by TCRdb to the late 2010s). Libraries were prepared through multiplex PCR. TCRdb names Illumina HiSeq 2000 as the instrument used. TCR beta CDR3 regions were amplified from RNA transcripts. For the first round of RT-PCR on the TCR CDR3, the HTBI primer set was used together with the Qiagen OneStep RT-PCR kit. Using fastp at Q25 and MiXCR, TCRdb reprocessed the public reads and kept productive beta chains. Each CDR3 protein appears once, grouped with its most common genes and DNA. The sample table contains 360,000 or so distinct CDR3 sequences; only one count was recorded for 15% to 20% of them. Clones ranked in the top ten supply 15% to 19% of the sample. Sequenced input: blood. These receptors all come from a woman between 40 and 50 years old with Graves' ophthalmopathy.

This clonotype has a count of ten or more. The CDR3 spells CASSDGRGGGPLEQYF. For the CDR3, the DNA is TGTGCCAGCAGTGACGGTAGAGGGGGGGGCCCTCTCGAGCAGTACTTC. The chain has TRBV6-1 and TRBJ2-7; D perhaps matches TRBD2 (7 bases). Germline V gives CDR1 MNHNS, CDR2 SASEGT. The CDR3 extends over 16 amino acids. V dropped 3 bases and J dropped 6 bases, with 21 bases sitting between them.

The sample holds many counts of this clonotype. The chain carries TRBV7-8 and TRBJ1-5; tentative D call: TRBD1 (5 bases). The V gene's germline CDR1 is SGHVS and CDR2 FQNEAQ. V dropped 1 base and J dropped 7 bases, with 11 bases sitting between them. The CDR3 totals 14 residues. This CDR3 is CASSLGGVGQPQHF. Here the CDR3 DNA reads TGTGCCAGCAGCTTAGGGGGGGTTGGCCAGCCCCAGCATTTT. Drawing the rest from reference TRBV7-8 and TRBJ1-5, the complete variable domain is GAGVSQSPRYKVAKRGQDVALRCDPISGHVSLFWYQQALGQGPEFLTYFQNEAQLDKSGLPSDRFFAERPEGSVSTLKIQRTQQEDSAVYLCASSLGGVGQPQHFGDGTRLSIL.

At least ten counts were recorded for this clonotype. The chain recombines TRBV20-1 with TRBJ1-1; weak D call: TRBD1 (5 bases). This CDR3 comprises 12 residues. The V gene's germline CDR1 is DFQATT and CDR2 SNEGSKA (reference sequence). Trimming removed 7 bases at V and 5 bases at J, with 14 bases between. The CDR3 coding sequence is TGCAGTGTCCCAAGAGGGGTTACTGAAGCTTTCTTT. This encodes CSVPRGVTEAFF.

The chain recombines TRBV28 with TRBJ2-7, with D possibly being TRBD1 (5 bases). CDR1 is MDHEN, CDR2 SYDVKM, per germline. The ends were cut back, 6 bases at V and 3 bases at J, with 15 bases in the middle. This CDR3 has 14 residues. The CDR3 coding sequence is TGTGCCAGCAGCTATCTAAGGGGCCTCTACGAGCAGTACTTC. As protein: CASSYLRGLYEQYF.

This clonotype was counted ten times or more. The chain links TRBV29-1 to TRBJ2-7, with 8 bases that match TRBD2. This CDR3 has 17 amino acids. The V and J ends lost 7 bases and 3 bases, in that order; junction bases with no gene match: 20. CDR1 is SQVTM, CDR2 ANQGSEA, per germline. CDR3 nucleotides: TGCAGCGGCGGTGTCCAGCGGGAGAGCAGTAGTCTCTACGAGCAGTACTTC. This codes for CSGGVQRESSSLYEQYF.

This clonotype has ten or more counts. This chain links TRBV6-1 with TRBJ1-1; D remains ambiguous. CDR3 length: 13 residues. The germline CDR1 and CDR2 sequences are MNHNS and SASEGT. V was cut by 3 bases and J by 7 bases, with 12 bases left in between. In nucleotides, the CDR3 is TGTGCCAGCAGTGACTTGGGGTATGGTGAAGCTTTCTTT. As protein: CASSDLGYGEAFF.

The genes are TRBV4-1 and TRBJ2-7; D call uncertain. The CDR3 has 13 residues. Looked up from germline, CDR1 is MGHRA and CDR2 is YSYEKL. Trimming took off 1 base at V and 3 bases at J, with 7 bases between the two ends. In DNA form, the CDR3 reads TGCGCCAGCAGCCAAGGGGTAAACTACGAGCAGTACTTC. Its translation: CASSQGVNYEQYF.

Ten or more counts support this clonotype. The J gene is TRBJ2-2, the V gene TRBV5-6, with D possibly being TRBD2 (5 bases). Germline CDR1 and CDR2: SGHDT and YYEEEE. The CDR3 consists of 15 residues. Trimming cost V 0 bases and J 3 bases, with 9 bases left between them. As DNA, the CDR3 is TGTGCCAGCAGCTTGGTCAGGCGGGACACCGGGGAGCTGTTTTTT. As protein: CASSLVRRDTGELFF.

This clonotype has at least ten counts. The rearrangement links TRBV12-3 or TRBV12-4 to TRBJ1-1; 7 nucleotides align to TRBD1. Trimming took 3 bases from V and 11 from J; bases not matched to a gene: 6. This CDR3 has 12 amino acids. The CDR3 DNA sequence: TGTGCCAGCAGTTTGGACAGGTATTTGGCTTTCTTT. It is translated as CASSLDRYLAFF.

This clonotype was counted at least ten times. This sequence joins TRBV7-2 and TRBJ2-4; no clear D. The germline V gene has CDR1 SGHTA and CDR2 FQGNSA. V gave up 4 bases and J gave up 7 bases, with 11 bases separating them. This CDR3 has 13 residues. CDR3 DNA sequence: TGTGCCAGCAGCTCCTCGACAAATAACATTCAGTACTTC. Amino acids: CASSSSTNNIQYF.

This clonotype has a count of ten or more. The chain employs TRBV6-1 and TRBJ2-7; 7 bases are shared with TRBD2. CDR3 length: 14 residues. From germline, CDR1 is MNHNS and CDR2 SASEGT. The J segment lost 4 bases and the V segment lost 6 bases, leaving 9 bases of the junction unmatched. The CDR3 bases are TGTGCCAGCAGGTCCCAGCGGGATCCTTACGAGCAGTACTTC. Translated, it gives CASRSQRDPYEQYF.

This clonotype was counted at least ten times. V usage is TRBV28 and J usage is TRBJ1-2; 7 bases fit TRBD1. V lost 6 bases and J lost 5; bases outside the gene matches: 18. Germline V gene sequence: CDR1 MDHEN, CDR2 SYDVKM. There are 17 residues in the CDR3. The DNA for the CDR3 is TGTGCCAGCAGCTCAACCCCCGGAGCAGGGGGGGGGTATGGCTACACCTTC. Translated: CASSSTPGAGGGYGYTF.

This clonotype occurred many times. This sequence joins TRBV19 and TRBJ2-6, with a weak D call TRBD1 (6 bases). With 2 bases removed from V and 4 bases from J, the gap between germline ends came to 15 bases. The CDR3 contains 17 residues. From germline, CDR1 is LNHDA and CDR2 SQIVND (reference sequence). In nucleotides, the CDR3 is TGTGCCAGTAGTATAAGACAGGCTCACACCGGGGCCAACGTCCTGACTTTC. As protein: CASSIRQAHTGANVLTF.

There are many counts of this clonotype. The V call is TRBV4-1, the J call TRBJ2-2; D not resolved. Trimming took 0 bases from V and 9 from J, leaving 20 bases between them. The CDR3 has 17 residues. Germline CDR1 and CDR2: MGHRA and YSYEKL. The CDR3 is CASSQDADPINGWELFF. Here the CDR3 DNA reads TGCGCCAGCAGCCAAGACGCAGACCCTATAAACGGCTGGGAGCTGTTTTTT.

This clonotype has just a few counts. The chain has TRBV28 and TRBJ2-2, with a tentative D call TRBD2 (6 bases). Germline CDR1 reads MDHEN; CDR2 reads SYDVKM. V was shortened by 7 bases and J by 2 bases, with 11 bases between the two germline ends. CDR3 size: 14 residues. CDR3 sequence: CASTGEINTGELFF. The CDR3 region has the DNA TGTGCCAGCACGGGGGAAATTAACACCGGGGAGCTGTTTTTT.